The rows below give T cell receptor beta chains drawn from one sample of a study of blood T cell repertoires in COVID-19. Profiling relied on immunoSEQ multiplex PCR, and the TCRdb table lists in-frame clones only, not all of them. Of roughly 220,000 clones in the sample, 80% were seen once. The source material was peripheral blood. These receptors all stem from a woman between 65 and 79 years old with acute or convalescent COVID-19. CDR3s include the opening cysteine and the closing phenylalanine or tryptophan. The D gene is left open where the match is weak. Size tells how often a clone was seen (once, few, many) or the class of an expanded clone, and some rows leave it out.

D gene	V gene	clone size	J gene	CDR3 protein
-	TRBV6-2/TRBV6-3	once	TRBJ1-3	CASSSPGSGNTIYF
TRBD2	TRBV28	-	TRBJ2-2	CASSLYVAGAANTGELFF
TRBD1	TRBV5-6	-	TRBJ2-7	CASSENWGQGAHEQYF
TRBD1	TRBV10-3	-	TRBJ1-2	CAISLDQGVYGYTF
TRBD1	TRBV2	-	TRBJ2-7	CASSVVRGMNEQYF
TRBD1	TRBV5-1	-	TRBJ1-1	CASSGQGEGTEAFF
TRBD1	TRBV24-1	-	TRBJ1-4	CATMGTADEKLFF
TRBD1	TRBV2	-	TRBJ2-7	CASRRGTGGQYEQYF
TRBD1	TRBV5-4	-	TRBJ2-5	CASSSKQGELEETQYF
TRBD2	TRBV7-2	-	TRBJ2-3	CASSLAASGITDTQYF
-	TRBV4-2	-	TRBJ1-1	CASSPGYTEAFF
TRBD1	TRBV19	once	TRBJ1-4	CASTHSRDSPNEKLFF
TRBD1	TRBV7-3	-	TRBJ1-5	CASSSSGTGEDDNQPQHF
TRBD2	TRBV11-2	-	TRBJ2-1	CASRGWTSGSGSYNEQFF
-	TRBV11-1	once	TRBJ2-5	CASSLARDRETQYF
TRBD2	TRBV28	once	TRBJ2-1	CASNWGAGGVSVYNEQFF
-	TRBV20-1	-	TRBJ2-7	CSAKVLREQYF
TRBD1	TRBV6-5	-	TRBJ1-1	CASSRQGTEAFF
TRBD2	TRBV9	-	TRBJ2-1	CASSVATSGILNEQFF
TRBD1	TRBV9	-	TRBJ2-1	CASSAISGTGAAEQFF
TRBD1	TRBV4-2	few	TRBJ1-6	CASSLSTGGQVGSPLHF
-	TRBV27	-	TRBJ2-5	CAGSPRWGVQETQYF
TRBD2	TRBV3-1/TRBV3-2	-	TRBJ2-2	CASSQGKRLAGSGELFF
-	TRBV14	-	TRBJ2-3	CASSRAGWRADTQYF
-	TRBV5-8	-	TRBJ1-2	CASSPLGGYYGYTF
-	TRBV29-1	-	TRBJ1-6	CSVVIANNSPLHF
-	TRBV7-8	once	TRBJ2-2	CASSHARSGELFF
TRBD1	TRBV2	few	TRBJ1-1	CASRGDRNTEAFF
-	TRBV4-2	-	TRBJ2-7	CASSQAGGGEQYF
TRBD1	TRBV3-1/TRBV3-2	few	TRBJ1-6	CASSLTGGDNSPLHF
TRBD1	TRBV7-8	-	TRBJ2-2	CASSRWTGSANTGELFF
TRBD2	TRBV3-1/TRBV3-2	few	TRBJ2-3	CASSQGTSGRNTQYF
TRBD2	TRBV6-6	-	TRBJ2-3	CASSRLAGGADTQYF